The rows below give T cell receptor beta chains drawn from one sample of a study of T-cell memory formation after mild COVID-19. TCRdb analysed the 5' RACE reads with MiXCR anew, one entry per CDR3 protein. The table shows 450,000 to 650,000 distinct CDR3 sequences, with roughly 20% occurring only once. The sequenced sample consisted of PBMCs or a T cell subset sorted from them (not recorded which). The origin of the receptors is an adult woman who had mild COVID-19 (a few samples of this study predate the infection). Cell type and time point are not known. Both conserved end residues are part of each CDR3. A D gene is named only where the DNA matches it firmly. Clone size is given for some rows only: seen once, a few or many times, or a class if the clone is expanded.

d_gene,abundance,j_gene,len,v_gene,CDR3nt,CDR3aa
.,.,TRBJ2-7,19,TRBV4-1,TGCGCCAGCAGCCAAGATGATCGTCGGGGGACCCAAACAACCTACGAGCAGTACTTC,CASSQDDRRGTQTTYEQYF
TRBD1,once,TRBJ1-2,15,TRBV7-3,TGTGCCAGCAGCCCTAATGACAGGGGAGTCTATGGCTACACCTTC,CASSPNDRGVYGYTF
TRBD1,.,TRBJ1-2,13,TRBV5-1,TGCGCCAGCAGCTTCGGACAGGGGGCAGGCTACACCTTC,CASSFGQGAGYTF
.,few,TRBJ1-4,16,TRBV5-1,TGCGCCAGCAGCCGATTAGACCAAGCCCGCGGGGAAAAACTGTTTTTT,CASSRLDQARGEKLFF
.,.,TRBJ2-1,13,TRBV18,TGTGCCAGCTCACCGGACCTTATGAATGAGCAGTTCTTC,CASSPDLMNEQFF
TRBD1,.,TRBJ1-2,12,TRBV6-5,TGTGCCAGCAGTACGACAGGGGGCGGCTACACCTTC,CASSTTGGGYTF
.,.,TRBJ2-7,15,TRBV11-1,TGTGCCAGCAGCCCAGAGGTGGCAGGGGACTACGAGCAGTACTTC,CASSPEVAGDYEQYF
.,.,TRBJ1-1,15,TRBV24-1,TGTGCCACCAGTGCCTCGGGGACCGCGGACACTGAAGCTTTCTTT,CATSASGTADTEAFF
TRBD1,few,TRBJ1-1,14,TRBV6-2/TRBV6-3,TGTGCCAGCAGTCTTGGGACAGGGTCGGCTGAAGCTTTCTTT,CASSLGTGSAEAFF
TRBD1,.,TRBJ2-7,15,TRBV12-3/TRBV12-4,TGTGCCAGCAGAGGAGACAGGGGGTCTTTCTACGAGCAGTACTTC,CASRGDRGSFYEQYF
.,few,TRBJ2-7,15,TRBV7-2,TGTGCCAGCAGCCAGGGAGCGGGCACTCCCTACGAGCAGTACTTC,CASSQGAGTPYEQYF
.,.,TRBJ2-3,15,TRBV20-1,TGCAGTGCTGACCCTCTCGGGGCTAGCACAGATACGCAGTATTTT,CSADPLGASTDTQYF
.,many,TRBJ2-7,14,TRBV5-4,TGTGCCAGCAGCTTGGTACCGGGAACCTACGAGCAGTACTTC,CASSLVPGTYEQYF
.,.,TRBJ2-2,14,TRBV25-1,TGTGCCAGCAGTGAATTGAGGTACACCGGGGAGCTGTTTTTT,CASSELRYTGELFF
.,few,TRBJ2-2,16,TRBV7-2,TGTGCCAGCAGCTTCGGCACCTCAAGGAACACCGGGGAGCTGTTTTTT,CASSFGTSRNTGELFF
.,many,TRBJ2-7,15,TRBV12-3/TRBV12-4,TGTGCCAGCACTTCAGACCGTCTCAACTCCTACGAGCAGTACTTC,CASTSDRLNSYEQYF
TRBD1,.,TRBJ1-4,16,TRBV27,TGTGCCAGCAGTTTACTCCGTCAGGGGGCCTTTGAAAAACTGTTTTTT,CASSLLRQGAFEKLFF
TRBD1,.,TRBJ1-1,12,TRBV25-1,TGTGCCAGCAGTGAATCCCAGGGGGGGGCTTTCTTT,CASSESQGGAFF
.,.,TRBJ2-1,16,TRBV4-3,TGCGCCAGCAGCCTATCCAGGGGGGACTCCTACAATGAGCAGTTCTTC,CASSLSRGDSYNEQFF
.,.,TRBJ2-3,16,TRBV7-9,TGTGCCAGCAGCTTAGTGTCCCTAGCCTCCACAGATACGCAGTATTTT,CASSLVSLASTDTQYF
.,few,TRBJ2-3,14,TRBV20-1,TGCAGTGCGTATCTTCGGCTTACCACAGATACGCAGTATTTT,CSAYLRLTTDTQYF
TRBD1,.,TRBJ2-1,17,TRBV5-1,TGCGCCAGCAGCCTATCCCCCGGGACAGGGGGTGGGAATGAGCAGTTCTTC,CASSLSPGTGGGNEQFF
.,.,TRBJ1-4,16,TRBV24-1,TGTGCCACCAGTGACCCCCGGGCAGGGCCGAATGAAAAACTGTTTTTT,CATSDPRAGPNEKLFF
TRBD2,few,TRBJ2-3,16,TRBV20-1,TGCAGTGCTAGAGATCAAGAGCGGGGACTGGCAGATACGCAGTATTTT,CSARDQERGLADTQYF
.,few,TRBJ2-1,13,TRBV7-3,TGTGCCAGCAGCTTACTGGGGGCTGCTGAGCAGTTCTTC,CASSLLGAAEQFF
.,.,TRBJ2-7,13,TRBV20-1,TGCAGTGCTAGGCTGTCAGTGTCCTACGAGCAGTACTTC,CSARLSVSYEQYF
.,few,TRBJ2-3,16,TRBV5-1,TGCGCCAGCAGCTTGACCCTCTCCGGGAGTGCCGATACGCAGTATTTT,CASSLTLSGSADTQYF
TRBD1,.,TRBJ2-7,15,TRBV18,TGTGCCAGCTCACCACCCGGGACAGGCTCCTACGAGCAGTACTTC,CASSPPGTGSYEQYF
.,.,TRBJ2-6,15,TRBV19,TGTGCCAGTAGTATAGCTAGCTCTGGGGCCAACGTCCTGACTTTC,CASSIASSGANVLTF
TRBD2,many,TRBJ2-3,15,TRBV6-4,TGTGCCAGCAGTCTACTAGCGGGGGGGTTGGATACGCAGTATTTT,CASSLLAGGLDTQYF
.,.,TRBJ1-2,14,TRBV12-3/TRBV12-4,TGTGCCAGCAGTGCAATGGGACGGTACTATGGCTACACCTTC,CASSAMGRYYGYTF
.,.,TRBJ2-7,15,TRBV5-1,TGCGCCAGCAGCACCATTGGGACCCAAGGGGGCGAGCAGTACTTC,CASSTIGTQGGEQYF
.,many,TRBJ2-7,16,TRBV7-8,TGTGCCAGCAGCTTCATGGGGGATCGGGGGCTGGGCGAGCAGTACTTC,CASSFMGDRGLGEQYF
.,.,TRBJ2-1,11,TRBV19,TGTGCCAGTAGTGCTGCTTTAGATCAGTTCTTC,CASSAALDQFF
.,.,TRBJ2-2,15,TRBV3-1,TGTGCCAGCAGCCAAGTTTTTAGCTCGACCGGGGAGCTGTTTTTT,CASSQVFSSTGELFF
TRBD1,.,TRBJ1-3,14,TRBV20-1,TGCAGTGCTCCATACAGGGGCTCTGGAAACACCATATATTTT,CSAPYRGSGNTIYF
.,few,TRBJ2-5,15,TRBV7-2,TGTGCCAGCAGCTTACGGCAGCCTAGGGTAGAGACCCAGTACTTC,CASSLRQPRVETQYF
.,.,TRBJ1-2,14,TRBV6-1,TGTGCCAGCAGTGAAATCGGACTCCTAGAGGTCTACACCTTC,CASSEIGLLEVYTF
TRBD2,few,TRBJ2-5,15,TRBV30,TGTGCCTGCTCCAATTCTGGACTAGACCAAGAGACCCAGTACTTC,CACSNSGLDQETQYF
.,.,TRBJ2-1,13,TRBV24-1,TGTGCCACCAGTGATTTGCTTCGCAATGAGCAGTTCTTC,CATSDLLRNEQFF
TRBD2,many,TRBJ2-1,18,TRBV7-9,TGTGCCAGCAGCCCCCTACGAGGAGCGGGAGTTGCAGTCGATGAGCAGTTCTTC,CASSPLRGAGVAVDEQFF
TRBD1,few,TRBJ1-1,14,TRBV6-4,TGTGCCAGGGGACAGGGGCTGTCGAACACTGAAGCTTTCTTT,CARGQGLSNTEAFF
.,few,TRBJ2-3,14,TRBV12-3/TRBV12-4,TGTGCCAGCAGTCCTCAAGGACGGGTGGATACGCAGTATTTT,CASSPQGRVDTQYF
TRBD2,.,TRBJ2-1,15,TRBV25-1,TGTGCCAGCAGAGTTAGCGGGAGGGCCTACAATGAGCAGTTCTTC,CASRVSGRAYNEQFF
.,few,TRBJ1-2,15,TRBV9,TGTGCCAGCAGCGTAGACGAGGGCGCTTATTATGGCTACACCTTC,CASSVDEGAYYGYTF
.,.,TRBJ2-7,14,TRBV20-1,TGCAGTGCTAGAGGGGCAGCGAACTCCTACGAGCAGTACTTC,CSARGAANSYEQYF
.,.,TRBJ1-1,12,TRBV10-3,TGTGCCATCAGGATGACAGGAAGTGGAGCTTTCTTT,CAIRMTGSGAFF
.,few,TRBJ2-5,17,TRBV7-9,TGTGCCAGCAGCATTATGATCCTGGGGGCGTACCAAGAGACCCAGTACTTC,CASSIMILGAYQETQYF
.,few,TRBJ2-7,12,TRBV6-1,TGTGCCAGCAGTGAAATGGGATACGAGCAGTACTTC,CASSEMGYEQYF
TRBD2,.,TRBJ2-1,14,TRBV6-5,TGTGCCAGCAGTTACGGGACTAGCTGGAATGAGCAGTTCTTC,CASSYGTSWNEQFF
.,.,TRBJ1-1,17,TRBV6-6,TGTGCCAGCAGTTACTCGAGTCACAGGGCGGGCTACACTGAAGCTTTCTTT,CASSYSSHRAGYTEAFF
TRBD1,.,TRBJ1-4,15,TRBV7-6,TGTGCCAGCAGCTGGACAGGGGCGCCTAATGAAAAACTGTTTTTT,CASSWTGAPNEKLFF